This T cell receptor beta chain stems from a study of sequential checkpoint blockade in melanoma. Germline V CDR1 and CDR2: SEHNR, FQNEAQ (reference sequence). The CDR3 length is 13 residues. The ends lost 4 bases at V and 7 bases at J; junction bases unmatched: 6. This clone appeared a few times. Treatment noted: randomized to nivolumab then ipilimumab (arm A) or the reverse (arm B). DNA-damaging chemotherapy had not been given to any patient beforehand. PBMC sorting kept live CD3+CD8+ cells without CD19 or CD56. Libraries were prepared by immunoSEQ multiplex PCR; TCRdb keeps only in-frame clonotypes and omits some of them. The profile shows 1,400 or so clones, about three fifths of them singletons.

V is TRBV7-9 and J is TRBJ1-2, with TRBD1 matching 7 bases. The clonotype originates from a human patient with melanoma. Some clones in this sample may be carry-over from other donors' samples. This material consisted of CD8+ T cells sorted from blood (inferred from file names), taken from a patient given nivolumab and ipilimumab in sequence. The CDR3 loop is CASSSTGMGGYTF. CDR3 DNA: TGTGCCAGCAGCTCGACAGGGATGGGTGGCTACACCTTC. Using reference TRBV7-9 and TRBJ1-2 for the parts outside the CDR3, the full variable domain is DTGVSQNPRHKITKRGQNVTFRCDPISEHNRLYWYRQTLGQGPEFLTYFQNEAQLEKSRLLSDRFSAERPKGSFSTLEIQRTEQGDSAMYLCASSSTGMGGYTFGSGTRLTVV.